This TCR beta chain was observed in a study of blood T cell repertoires in COVID-19 (dated by TCRdb to 2018 to 2021). For the wider study: Samples from collaborators originated in the United States, Italy and Spain and spanned both the acute and convalescent phases of COVID-19. Samples came from the ongoing ImmuneRACE study (first 160 participants) plus 1,254 subjects from 6 global collaborators. Where available, HLA class I and class II types were taken from metadata supplied by the sample provider and were not determined by assay-based typing. Subjects who had been exposed to COVID-19, were actively infected with it, or had recovered from it provided the deeply sampled blood TCRbeta repertoires that made up the dataset. The repertoires were made available in a free public database intended to serve as a resource for research on the immune response to SARS-CoV-2. The prospective study material was composed of cDNA or gDNA derived from T cells, B-cell-depleted T cells, or PBMCs. Nearly every sample came with metadata listing a de-identified subject ID, COVID-19 status, age in years and sex. Overall study outcomes, separate from this receptor: How much clinical and demographic metadata was included differed by source and by participant, and the metadata was provided uncurated.

At one collaborating source in Seattle, patients were enrolled during active infection and were followed longitudinally through the course of disease. Whole blood was collected in K2EDTA tubes by collaborating institutions according to the institutions' own protocols. For TCRbeta analysis, collaborator samples were shipped as frozen whole blood, as isolated PBMCs, or as DNA extracted from either sample type. The immunoSEQ Assay, a bias-controlled multiplex PCR, was used to amplify TCRbeta CDR3 regions from genomic DNA. The paper's processing steps were these. The number of nucleated cells in each sample was estimated from the amplification of reference gene primers within the assay. Sequence reads were collapsed and filtered to measure the absolute abundance of every unique TCRbeta CDR3 rearrangement. For each sample, productive Simpson clonality was calculated as the square root of Simpson's diversity index across productive rearrangements. The immuneACCESS repertoire file appears here via TCRdb, limited to in-frame rearrangements. These files lack a portion of the clones; in checked studies, under half of the deficit traces to unresolved V genes, and the cause of the others is not known. That table gives V, J and clone size, and the DNA gave D and trimming. Recorded for this sample are fewer than 600,000 clones; 75% to 90% of them occurred a single time. The ten largest clones represent about 1% of the sample.

This clone was detected only once. Its binding antigen is unknown. Base qualities were left out, and no much larger clone turns up one base away. From the cysteine up to the phenylalanine, the CDR3 has a length of 16 residues. Just CDR3 DNA is preserved here, 48 bases in frame from base 1. At the junction V is shortened by 8 bases and J by 2 bases; bases outside the gene matches: 3. Sequences MNHEY (CDR1) and SMNVEV (CDR2) are obtained from the germline V gene (reference sequence). Sequenced input: peripheral blood. This clonotype was obtained from a man between 18 and 29 years old with COVID-19, enrolled during active disease. Rearrangement joined TRBV27 to TRBJ2-2, and 15 junctional nucleotides match TRBD2. In nucleotides, the sequence is TGTGCCAGCTGGGGACTAGCGGGGGGAAACACCGGGGAGCTGTTTTTT. It encodes CASWGLAGGNTGELFF.